Below, 23 T cell receptor beta chains from the same sample are listed, as sequenced in a study of Ad26.COV2.S vaccination and SARS-CoV-2 variants. Profiling relied on immunoSEQ multiplex PCR, and the TCRdb table lists in-frame clones only, not all of them. Of some 400,000 clones detected, about 89% appear once; the ten largest clones hold 1.5% to 2%. Treatment: around 19 received Ad26.COV2.S at low or high dose, single or two shots; several received placebo; per-sample allocation not given. Material that was analyzed had been drawn on day 63 after the first vaccine or placebo injection. This specimen was peripheral blood, taken in a trial of Ad26.COV2.S vaccine versus placebo. Source of these receptors: a person between 18 and 60 years old who received the Ad26.COV2.S COVID-19 vaccine or a placebo.

This chain joins TRBV4-2 and TRBJ2-1; 10 nucleotides align to TRBD1. The CDR3 consists of 15 residues. J was trimmed by 5 bases and V by 3 bases; bases with no gene match: 4. Germline-derived CDR1 and CDR2 are LGHNA and YNFKEQ. The CDR3 region is CASSQTGGRNNEQFF. CDR3 coding DNA: TGTGCCAGCAGCCAGACAGGGGGCAGGAACAATGAGCAGTTCTTC.

V is TRBV9 and J is TRBJ2-3; 8 bases are shared with TRBD1. The V gene's germline CDR1 is SGDLS and CDR2 YYNGEE. The trim removed 4 bases at V and 3 bases at J, leaving 7 bases unmatched. The CDR3 has 15 amino acids. CDR3 coding DNA: TGTGCCAGCAGCACGCGGACAGGGTCGACAGATACGCAGTATTTT. Amino acid sequence: CASSTRTGSTDTQYF.

The chain joins TRBV14 to TRBJ2-1, with 15 nucleotides matching TRBD2. CDR1 and CDR2 (germline): SGHDN, FVKESK. The CDR3 length is 16 residues. The V gene end was trimmed by 3 bases and the J gene end by 9 bases; junction bases not matched to a gene: 6. CDR3 amino acids: CASSQGLAGGLGEQFF. CDR3 DNA sequence: TGTGCCAGCAGCCAGGGACTAGCGGGAGGCCTTGGTGAGCAGTTCTTC.

The gene calls are TRBV9 and TRBJ2-7, with 7 bases lining up with TRBD1. The CDR3 covers 15 residues. J was trimmed by 2 bases and V by 0 bases; bases with no gene match: 5. The germline V gene encodes CDR1 SGDLS and CDR2 YYNGEE. The chain's CDR3 is CASSVGTGRTYEQYF. The CDR3 DNA reads as TGTGCCAGCAGCGTAGGGACAGGTCGAACCTACGAGCAGTACTTC.

This clone was found a few times. J is TRBJ2-2 and V is TRBV24-1; D ambiguous. In germline, CDR1 is KGHDR, CDR2 SFDVKD. This CDR3 has 12 residues. Trimming took off 6 bases at V and 3 bases at J, with 4 bases between the two ends. CDR3 sequence reads: CATSQHTGELFF. CDR3 coding DNA: TGTGCCACCAGTCAACACACCGGGGAGCTGTTTTTT.

V gene TRBV6-5 combines with J gene TRBJ1-6; D ambiguous. This CDR3 has 12 amino acids. Trimming pared 6 bases from V and 5 bases from J, leaving 5 bases between. Germline V CDR1 and CDR2: MNHEY, SVGAGI. The CDR3 loop reads CASSGNNSPLHF. CDR3 DNA sequence: TGTGCCAGCAGCGGGAATAATTCACCCCTCCACTTT.

The chain couples TRBV29-1 to TRBJ1-3, with D possibly matching TRBD1 (5 bases). Trimming removed 2 bases at V and 8 bases at J, with 16 bases between. The CDR3 runs 14 residues. The germline gives CDR1 SQVTM, CDR2 ANQGSEA. CDR3 sequence (DNA): TGCAGCGTTGAATTGAGTGGAGGGGAGGACACCATATATTTT. Amino acid sequence: CSVELSGGEDTIYF.

J is TRBJ2-7 and V is TRBV28; tentatively, D is TRBD1 (7 bases). Germline V lookup: CDR1 MDHEN, CDR2 SYDVKM. The CDR3 sequence is 12 residues long. The V and J ends lost 11 bases and 6 bases respectively, with 17 bases between them. CDR3 nucleotides: TGTGCCTGTGGAGGGGGCGCGTCCGAGCAGTACTTC. It encodes CACGGGASEQYF.

The chain has TRBV2 and TRBJ1-4; D might be TRBD1 (5 bases). In germline, CDR1 is SNHLY, CDR2 FYNNEI. V dropped 6 bases and J dropped 1 base, with 9 bases sitting between them. CDR3 length: 14 residues. CDR3 nucleotides: TGTGCCAGCAGGAGGGGAGGAACTAATGAAAAACTGTTTTTT. Translated: CASRRGGTNEKLFF.

This chain links TRBV5-1 with TRBJ2-5; D call uncertain. CDR1 and CDR2 (germline): SGHRS, YFSETQ. Trimming shortened V by 9 bases and J by 4 bases, and 16 bases separated the two germline ends. CDR3 length equals 13 residues. The CDR3 reads CATKSPPGETQYF. In nucleotides, the CDR3 is TGCGCCACCAAAAGTCCACCGGGAGAGACCCAGTACTTC. Filled out from reference TRBV5-1 and TRBJ2-5, the complete variable domain reads KAGVTQTPRYLIKTRGQQVTLSCSPISGHRSVSWYQQTPGQGLQFLFEYFSETQRNKGNFPGRFSGRQFSNSRSEMNVSTLELGDSALYLCATKSPPGETQYFGPGTRLLVL.

V is TRBV19 and J is TRBJ2-2, with 12 positions matching TRBD2. This CDR3 has 16 residues. CDR1 and CDR2 from the germline V gene are LNHDA and SQIVND (reference sequence). Trimming at V came to 6 bases and at J to 4 bases, leaving 6 bases not matched to a gene. This CDR3 is CASSTLAGGTTGELFF. The CDR3 DNA reads as TGTGCCAGTAGCACACTAGCGGGAGGCACCACCGGGGAGCTGTTTTTT.

V and J are TRBV11-1 and TRBJ2-1; D gene uncertain. The CDR3 loop spans 12 amino acids. V was clipped by 3 bases and J by 7 bases, with 7 bases between them. Germline V gene sequence: CDR1 SGHAT, CDR2 FQDESV (reference sequence). The CDR3 DNA follows: TGTGCCAGCAGCTTCCCCAGAAATGAGCAGTTCTTC. Translated, it gives CASSFPRNEQFF.

The DNA of the CDR3 is TGTGCCAGCAGTTACTCATGGGCCGTGGAGACGGGGGCTTTCTTT. It is translated as CASSYSWAVETGAFF. V gene TRBV6-5 combines with J gene TRBJ1-1; D is ambiguous. V gave up 0 bases and J gave up 11 bases, with 19 bases separating them. The CDR3 length is 15 residues. Per germline, CDR1 MNHEY and CDR2 SVGAGI.

The chain employs TRBV14 and TRBJ2-7, with D hard to call. CDR3 length: 13 residues. Germline CDR1 and CDR2: SGHDN and FVKESK. V shed 4 bases and J shed 2 bases, with 9 bases lying between them. The CDR3 is CASSPLVAYEQYF. CDR3 DNA sequence: TGTGCCAGCAGCCCTCTAGTCGCCTACGAGCAGTACTTC.

The chain couples TRBV5-1 to TRBJ2-7; no clear D gene. Germline CDR1 is SGHRS and CDR2 is YFSETQ. The V gene lost 0 bases and the J gene lost 2 bases, with 15 bases spanning the gap. CDR3 length: 16 residues. CDR3 nucleotide sequence: TGCGCCAGCAGCTTGGTGGCAGGCGGAACTACCTACGAGCAGTACTTC. This translates into CASSLVAGGTTYEQYF. The full variable domain, with the rest looked up from reference TRBV5-1 and TRBJ2-7, is KAGVTQTPRYLIKTRGQQVTLSCSPISGHRSVSWYQQTPGQGLQFLFEYFSETQRNKGNFPGRFSGRQFSNSRSEMNVSTLELGDSALYLCASSLVAGGTTYEQYFGPGTRLTVT.

The sample holds one count of this clone. The chain couples TRBV4-1 to TRBJ1-6; the D is unclear. V lost 0 bases, J lost 0 bases, and 9 bases lay in between. CDR1 is MGHRA and CDR2 is YSYEKL in the germline V gene. The CDR3 runs to 17 residues. This chain's CDR3 is CASSQDIGSSYNSPLHF. The CDR3 bases are TGCGCCAGCAGCCAAGACATAGGGAGCTCCTATAATTCACCCCTCCACTTT.

In nucleotides, the CDR3 is TGTGCCAGCAGCTCAGATGTTTACACCGGGGAGCTGTTTTTT. This encodes CASSSDVYTGELFF. The chain uses TRBV7-9 and TRBJ2-2; D is uncertain. The germline CDR1 and CDR2 sequences are SEHNR and FQNEAQ (reference sequence). V lost 4 bases and J lost 3, with 9 bases in between. The CDR3 spans 14 residues.

This rearrangement joins TRBV12-5 to TRBJ1-1; D perhaps matches TRBD1 (5 bases). Germline CDR1 is LGHNT and CDR2 is FRNRAP. The CDR3 contains 14 residues. Trimming stripped 5 bases from V and 1 base from J, with 11 bases between. The CDR3 region has the DNA TGTGCTAGTGGTCCCGGGACGGGGAACACTGAAGCTTTCTTT. It is translated as CASGPGTGNTEAFF.

The chain combines TRBV4-1 with TRBJ1-4, with 7 bases identical to TRBD1. Germline V CDR1 and CDR2: MGHRA, YSYEKL. V was pared by 4 bases and J by 3 bases, with 5 bases of the junction left unmatched. This CDR3 is built from 15 residues. CDR3 sequence reads: CASSRDRVSNEKLFF. CDR3 nucleotides: TGCGCCAGCAGCCGAGACAGGGTATCTAATGAAAAACTGTTTTTT.

The rearrangement joins TRBV28 to TRBJ2-7, with 11 nucleotides matching TRBD1. The germline CDR1 and CDR2 sequences are MDHEN and SYDVKM. The length of the CDR3 is 16 residues. With 2 bases clipped from V and 3 bases from J, the junction kept 6 bases outside the gene matches. The CDR3 loop reads CASSLEWDRGGYEQYF. CDR3 nucleotides: TGTGCCAGCAGTTTAGAGTGGGACAGGGGGGGCTACGAGCAGTACTTC.

The rearrangement links TRBV5-1 to TRBJ2-7, with TRBD2 identical over 11 bases. CDR1 SGHRS and CDR2 YFSETQ come from the germline V gene. V lost 3 bases and J lost 2; bases outside the gene matches: 4. The CDR3 has 15 amino acids. Written as DNA, the CDR3 is TGCGCCAGCAGCTCGACTAGCGGGGCGACCTACGAGCAGTACTTC. Amino acid sequence: CASSSTSGATYEQYF.

The rearrangement uses TRBV28 and TRBJ1-5; D remains unclear. There are 13 residues in the CDR3. Germline loops: CDR1 MDHEN, CDR2 SYDVKM. V dropped 5 bases and J dropped 6 bases, with 11 bases sitting between them. CDR3 in amino acids: CASSPDPLQPQHF. As DNA, the CDR3 is TGTGCCAGCAGTCCGGACCCCCTTCAGCCCCAGCATTTT.

This clone was observed a single time. Here the CDR3 DNA reads TGTGCCAGCAGTTACGGCACCAGGGGAGGGGAGACCCAGTACTTC. This gives the protein CASSYGTRGGETQYF. The chain joins TRBV6-6 to TRBJ2-5; D might be TRBD2 (7 bases). The CDR3 consists of 15 residues. V was clipped by 2 bases and J by 5 bases, with 15 bases between them. In germline, CDR1 is MNHNY, CDR2 SVGAGI (reference sequence).